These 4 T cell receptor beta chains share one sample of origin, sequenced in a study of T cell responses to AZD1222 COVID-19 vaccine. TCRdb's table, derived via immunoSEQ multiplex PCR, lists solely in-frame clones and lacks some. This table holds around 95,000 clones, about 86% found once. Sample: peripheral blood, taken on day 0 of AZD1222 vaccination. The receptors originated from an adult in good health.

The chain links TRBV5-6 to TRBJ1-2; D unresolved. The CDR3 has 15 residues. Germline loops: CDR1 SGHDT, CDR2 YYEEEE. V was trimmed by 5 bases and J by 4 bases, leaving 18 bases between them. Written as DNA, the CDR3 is TGTGCCAGCAGTCTTTACAGCCTTACTTTCTATGGCTACACCTTC. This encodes CASSLYSLTFYGYTF.

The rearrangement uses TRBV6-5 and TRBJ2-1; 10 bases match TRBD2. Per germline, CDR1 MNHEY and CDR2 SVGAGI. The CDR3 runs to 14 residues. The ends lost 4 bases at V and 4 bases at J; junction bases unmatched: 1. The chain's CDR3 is CASSLAGGYNEQFF. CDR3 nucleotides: TGTGCCAGCAGTTTAGCGGGAGGTTACAATGAGCAGTTCTTC.

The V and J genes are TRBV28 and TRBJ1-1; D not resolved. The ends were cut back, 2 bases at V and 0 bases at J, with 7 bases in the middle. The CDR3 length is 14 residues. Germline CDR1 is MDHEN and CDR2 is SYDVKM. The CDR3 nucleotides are TGTGCCAGCAGTTTAAACAGTCTGAACACTGAAGCTTTCTTT. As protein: CASSLNSLNTEAFF.

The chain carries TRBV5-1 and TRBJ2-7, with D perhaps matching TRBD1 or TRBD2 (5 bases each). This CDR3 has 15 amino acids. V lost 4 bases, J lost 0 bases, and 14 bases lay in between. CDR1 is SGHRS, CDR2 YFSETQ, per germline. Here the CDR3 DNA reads TGCGCCAGCAGCCAAGGGACGTCCCACTCCTACGAGCAGTACTTC. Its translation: CASSQGTSHSYEQYF.